Below, 24 T cell receptor beta chains from the same sample are listed, as sequenced in a study of monozygotic twins with inflammatory bowel disease. TCRdb reprocessed the 5' RACE reads and keeps a single row for each CDR3 protein, giving no DNA. There are about 300,000 distinct CDR3 sequences in the sample, with roughly 5.2% held by the top ten. The sample comprised blood. The receptors were gathered from a human donor with ulcerative colitis or Crohn's disease, or a healthy co-twin of an affected twin (not recorded which).

V usage is TRBV25-1 and J usage is TRBJ2-3; the D call of TRBD2 rests on TCRdb alone, since no DNA is present to check it. Germline loops: CDR1 MGHDK, CDR2 SYGVNS. The CDR3 contains 18 residues. The CDR3 reads CASSELLARTSRTDTQYF.

J is TRBJ2-6 and V is TRBV9; TCRdb indicates TRBD1, and absent DNA this call remains unverified. Germline CDR1 SGDLS, CDR2 YYNGEE. The CDR3 spans 19 residues. CDR3 in amino acids: CASTSPGTGNSPGANVLTF.

This chain links TRBV10-3 with TRBJ2-3; TCRdb names TRBD1, which stays unverified in the absence of DNA. In germline, CDR1 is ENHRY, CDR2 SYGVKD. The CDR3 totals 13 residues. Here the CDR3 reads CAISESAGWTQYF.

This chain links TRBV12-3 or TRBV12-4 with TRBJ1-1; the TRBD1 assignment by TCRdb is unverifiable without DNA. The CDR3 has 14 amino acids. This CDR3 reads CASSRKTGETEAFF.

This chain joins TRBV20-1 and TRBJ2-6. From germline, CDR1 is DFQATT and CDR2 SNEGSKA (reference sequence). This CDR3 is 13 amino acids long. CDR3 loop: CSATSSGANVLTF.

The chain recombines TRBV20-1 with TRBJ1-5; TCRdb lists TRBD1, though no DNA is available to test this call. The germline V gene encodes CDR1 DFQATT and CDR2 SNEGSKA (reference sequence). The CDR3 covers 15 residues. This chain's CDR3 is CSARDYTGSNQPQHF.

V is TRBV6-2 or TRBV6-3 and J is TRBJ2-1; TCRdb's D call of TRBD1 is untestable without DNA. The V gene's germline CDR1 is MNHEY and CDR2 SVGEGT. This CDR3 has 17 residues. The CDR3 spells CASSYSRKGLPGPEQFF.

This chain uses TRBV7-8 with TRBJ2-5; the D call from TCRdb, TRBD2, cannot be confirmed without DNA. Per germline, CDR1 SGHVS and CDR2 FQNEAQ. This CDR3 is built from 14 residues. The CDR3 protein is CASSSSTGGETQYF.

The chain is built from TRBV20-1 and TRBJ1-5; TCRdb's assignment of TRBD1 cannot be checked, as there is no DNA. The germline gives CDR1 DFQATT, CDR2 SNEGSKA (reference sequence). The CDR3 is made up of 14 amino acids. CDR3 region: CSARKGRGHQPQHF.

The rearrangement links TRBV5-1 to TRBJ2-7; without DNA, the TCRdb call of TRBD1 cannot be checked. Germline assignment: CDR1 SGHRS and CDR2 YFSETQ. This CDR3 contains 16 residues. The CDR3 is CASSSGGSGSSYEQYF.

The gene calls are TRBV9 and TRBJ2-7; TCRdb's assignment of TRBD2 cannot be checked, as there is no DNA. Germline values: CDR1 SGDLS, CDR2 YYNGEE. This CDR3 has 14 amino acids. The chain's CDR3 is CASSVEGTFYEQYF.

The chain combines TRBV10-3 with TRBJ2-5; TCRdb indicates TRBD2, and absent DNA this call remains unverified. This CDR3 has 15 amino acids. CDR1 ENHRY and CDR2 SYGVKD come from the germline V gene. CDR3 sequence: CAISERTSGKETQYF.

The rearrangement links TRBV28 to TRBJ1-2; TCRdb names TRBD1, which stays unverified in the absence of DNA. Germline CDR1 and CDR2: MDHEN and SYDVKM. The CDR3 sequence is 14 residues long. The CDR3 sequence is CASRAYGQGYGYTF.

The CDR3 sequence: CASSLDGGSKPQHF. This sequence joins TRBV5-1 and TRBJ1-5. The CDR3 consists of 14 residues. Germline V gives CDR1 SGHRS, CDR2 YFSETQ.

The V call is TRBV6-1, the J call TRBJ2-5; the D gene TCRdb calls, TRBD1, cannot be checked with no DNA. This CDR3 is 14 amino acids long. Germline V gene data show CDR1 as MNHNS and CDR2 as SASEGT. The CDR3 region is CASGRTGDIKTQYF.

The chain couples TRBV3-1 to TRBJ1-5; no DNA is available, so the TRBD1 call from TCRdb remains unchecked. CDR3 size: 14 residues. Germline V gives CDR1 LGHDT, CDR2 YNNKEL (reference sequence). The CDR3 is CASSLLGQGGSQHF.

The chain uses TRBV27 and TRBJ1-1. This CDR3 contains 12 residues. Germline CDR1 reads MNHEY; CDR2 reads SMNVEV (reference sequence). CDR3 sequence: CASSHSGFQAFF.

The CDR3 is CASSFAGSNYGYTF. This rearrangement joins TRBV7-2 to TRBJ1-2. This CDR3 comprises 14 residues. Germline lookup yields CDR1 SGHTA and CDR2 FQGNSA.

The CDR3 spells CAISEDSSFGYEQFF. The chain couples TRBV10-3 to TRBJ2-1. Germline CDR1 reads ENHRY; CDR2 reads SYGVKD. This CDR3 has 15 residues.

This chain links TRBV7-9 with TRBJ1-1; TCRdb's D call of TRBD1 is untestable without DNA. The CDR3 covers 14 residues. Germline CDR1 and CDR2: SEHNR and FQNEAQ (reference sequence). Here the CDR3 reads CASSLVGRGTEAFF.

J is TRBJ1-1 and V is TRBV19. The CDR3 has 13 residues. Germline V gene data show CDR1 as LNHDA and CDR2 as SQIVND (reference sequence). The CDR3 here is CASSIYTGTEAFF.

This chain uses TRBV28 with TRBJ2-7; TCRdb reports TRBD1, a call that lacks DNA to check it against. The CDR3 runs 14 residues. In germline, CDR1 is MDHEN, CDR2 SYDVKM. CDR3 protein: CASSLFRDNYEQYF. The full variable domain, rest sourced from reference TRBV28 and TRBJ2-7, is DVKVTQSSRYLVKRTGEKVFLECVQDMDHENMFWYRQDPGLGLRLIYFSYDVKMKEKGDIPEGYSVSREKKERFSLILESASTNQTSMYLCASSLFRDNYEQYFGPGTRLTVT.

CDR3 region: CASSPTSLDTQYF. The rearrangement joins TRBV6-1 to TRBJ2-3; with no DNA, the TCRdb D assignment of TRBD2 cannot be verified. The CDR3 loop spans 13 amino acids. In germline, CDR1 is MNHNS, CDR2 SASEGT.

The chain is built from TRBV5-6 and TRBJ2-4; TCRdb indicates TRBD1, and absent DNA this call remains unverified. CDR1 and CDR2 (germline): SGHDT, YYEEEE. The CDR3 length is 15 residues. CDR3 amino acids: CASTQGELAKNIQYF.